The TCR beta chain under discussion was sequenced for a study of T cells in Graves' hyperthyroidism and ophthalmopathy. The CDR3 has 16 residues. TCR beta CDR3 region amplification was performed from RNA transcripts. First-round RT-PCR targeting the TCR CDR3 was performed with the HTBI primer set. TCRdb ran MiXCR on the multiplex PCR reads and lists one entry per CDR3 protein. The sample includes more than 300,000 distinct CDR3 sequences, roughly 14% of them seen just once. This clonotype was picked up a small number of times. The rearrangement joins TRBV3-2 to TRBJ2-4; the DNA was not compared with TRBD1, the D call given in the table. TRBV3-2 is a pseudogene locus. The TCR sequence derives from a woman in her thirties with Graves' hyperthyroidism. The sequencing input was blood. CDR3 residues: CASSQPRAPAKNIQYF. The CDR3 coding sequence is TGTGCCAGCAGCCAGCCCCGGGCTCCAGCCAAAAACATTCAGTACTTC.